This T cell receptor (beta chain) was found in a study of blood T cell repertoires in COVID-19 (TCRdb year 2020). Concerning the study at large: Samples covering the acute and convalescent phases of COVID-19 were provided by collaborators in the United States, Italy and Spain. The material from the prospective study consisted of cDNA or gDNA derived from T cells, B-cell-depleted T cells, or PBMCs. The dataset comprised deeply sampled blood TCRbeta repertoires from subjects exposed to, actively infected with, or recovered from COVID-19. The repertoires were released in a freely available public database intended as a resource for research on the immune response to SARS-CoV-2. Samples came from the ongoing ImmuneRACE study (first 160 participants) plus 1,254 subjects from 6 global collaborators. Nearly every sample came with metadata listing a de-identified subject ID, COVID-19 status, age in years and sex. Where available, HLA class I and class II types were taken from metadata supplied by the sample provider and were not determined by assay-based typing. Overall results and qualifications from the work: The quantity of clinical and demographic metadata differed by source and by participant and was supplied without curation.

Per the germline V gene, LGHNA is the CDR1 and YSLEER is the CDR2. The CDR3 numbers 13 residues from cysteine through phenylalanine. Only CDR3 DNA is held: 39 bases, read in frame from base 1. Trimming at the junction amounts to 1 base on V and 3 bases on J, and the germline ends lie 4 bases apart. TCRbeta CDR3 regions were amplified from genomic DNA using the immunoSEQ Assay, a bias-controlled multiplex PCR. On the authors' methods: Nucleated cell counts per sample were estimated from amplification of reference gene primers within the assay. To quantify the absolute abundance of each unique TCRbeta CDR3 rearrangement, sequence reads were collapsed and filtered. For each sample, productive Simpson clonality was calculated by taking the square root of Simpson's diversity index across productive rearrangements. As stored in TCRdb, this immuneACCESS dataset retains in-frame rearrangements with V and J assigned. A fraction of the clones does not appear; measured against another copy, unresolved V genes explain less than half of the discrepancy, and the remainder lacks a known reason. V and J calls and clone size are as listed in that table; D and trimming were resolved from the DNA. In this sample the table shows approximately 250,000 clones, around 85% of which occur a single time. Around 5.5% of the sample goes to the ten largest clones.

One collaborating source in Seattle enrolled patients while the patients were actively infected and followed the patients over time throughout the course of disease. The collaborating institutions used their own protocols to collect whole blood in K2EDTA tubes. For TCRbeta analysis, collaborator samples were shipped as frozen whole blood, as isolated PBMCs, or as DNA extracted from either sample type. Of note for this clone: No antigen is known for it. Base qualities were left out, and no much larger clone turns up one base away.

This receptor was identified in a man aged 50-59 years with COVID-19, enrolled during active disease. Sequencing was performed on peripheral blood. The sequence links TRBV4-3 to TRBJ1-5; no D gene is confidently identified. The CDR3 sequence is CASSQGLNQPQHF. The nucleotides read TGCGCCAGCAGCCAAGGGCTCAATCAGCCCCAGCATTTT.